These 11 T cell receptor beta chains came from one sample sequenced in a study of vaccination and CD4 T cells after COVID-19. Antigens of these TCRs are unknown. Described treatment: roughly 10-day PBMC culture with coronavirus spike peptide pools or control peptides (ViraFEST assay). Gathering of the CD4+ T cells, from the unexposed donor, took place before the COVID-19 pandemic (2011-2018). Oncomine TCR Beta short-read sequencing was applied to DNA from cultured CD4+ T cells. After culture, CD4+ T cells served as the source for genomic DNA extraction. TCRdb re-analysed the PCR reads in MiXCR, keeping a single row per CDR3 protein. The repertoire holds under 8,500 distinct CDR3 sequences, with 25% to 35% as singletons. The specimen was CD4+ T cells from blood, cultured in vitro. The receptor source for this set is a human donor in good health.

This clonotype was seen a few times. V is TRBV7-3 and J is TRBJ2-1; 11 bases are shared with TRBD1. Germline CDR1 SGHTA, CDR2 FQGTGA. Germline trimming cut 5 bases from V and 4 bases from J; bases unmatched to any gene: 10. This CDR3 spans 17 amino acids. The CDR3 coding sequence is TGTGCCAGCAGCCCCACACGGACAGGGGGCGCATACAATGAGCAGTTCTTC. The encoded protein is CASSPTRTGGAYNEQFF.

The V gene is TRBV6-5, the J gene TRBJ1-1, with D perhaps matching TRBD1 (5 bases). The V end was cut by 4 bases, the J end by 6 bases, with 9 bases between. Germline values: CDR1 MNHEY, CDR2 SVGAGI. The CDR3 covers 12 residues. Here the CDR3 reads CASSSWGSEAFF. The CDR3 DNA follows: TGTGCCAGCAGTTCTTGGGGGTCTGAAGCTTTCTTT.

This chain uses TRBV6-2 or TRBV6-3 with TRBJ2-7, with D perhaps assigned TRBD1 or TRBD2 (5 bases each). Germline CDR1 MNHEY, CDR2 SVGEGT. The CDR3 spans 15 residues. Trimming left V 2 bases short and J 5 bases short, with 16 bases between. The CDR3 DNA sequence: TGTGCCAGCAGTTACAAACGGGGCATTCGAGACGAGCAGTACTTC. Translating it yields CASSYKRGIRDEQYF.

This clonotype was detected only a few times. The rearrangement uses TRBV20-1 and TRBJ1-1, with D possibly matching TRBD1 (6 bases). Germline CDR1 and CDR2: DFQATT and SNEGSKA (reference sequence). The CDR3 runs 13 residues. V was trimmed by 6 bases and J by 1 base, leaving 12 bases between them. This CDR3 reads CSARTDKNTEAFF. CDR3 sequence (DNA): TGCAGTGCGAGGACAGATAAGAACACTGAAGCTTTCTTT.

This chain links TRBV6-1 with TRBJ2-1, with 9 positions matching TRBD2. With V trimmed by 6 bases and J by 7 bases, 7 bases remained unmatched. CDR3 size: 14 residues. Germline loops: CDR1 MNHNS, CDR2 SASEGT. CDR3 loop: CASRDSGSINEQFF. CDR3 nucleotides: TGTGCCAGCAGGGATAGCGGGAGTATAAATGAGCAGTTCTTC.

This chain's CDR3 is CASSTPRSPEIAGDSYEQYF. In DNA form, the CDR3 reads TGTGCCAGTAGTACCCCCCGCTCACCTGAAATAGCGGGAGACTCCTACGAGCAGTACTTC. This chain connects TRBV19 to TRBJ2-7; TRBD2 matches 9 bases. V trimming: 4 bases; J trimming: 0 bases; junction bases outside the gene matches: 19. CDR1 is LNHDA, CDR2 SQIVND, per germline (reference sequence). The CDR3 spans 20 residues.

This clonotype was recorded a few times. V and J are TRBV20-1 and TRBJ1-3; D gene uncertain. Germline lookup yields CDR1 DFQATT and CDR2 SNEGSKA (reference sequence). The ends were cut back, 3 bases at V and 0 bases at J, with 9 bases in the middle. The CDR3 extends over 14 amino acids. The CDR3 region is CSASDGDSGNTIYF. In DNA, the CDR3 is TGCAGTGCTAGTGACGGGGACTCTGGAAACACCATATATTTT.

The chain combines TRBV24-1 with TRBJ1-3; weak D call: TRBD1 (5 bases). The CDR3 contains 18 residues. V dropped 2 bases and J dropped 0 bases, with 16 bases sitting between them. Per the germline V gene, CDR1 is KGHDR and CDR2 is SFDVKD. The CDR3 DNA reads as TGTGCCACCAGTGATTGGAAGGGGCAGCGCTTCTCTGGAAACACCATATATTTT. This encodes CATSDWKGQRFSGNTIYF.

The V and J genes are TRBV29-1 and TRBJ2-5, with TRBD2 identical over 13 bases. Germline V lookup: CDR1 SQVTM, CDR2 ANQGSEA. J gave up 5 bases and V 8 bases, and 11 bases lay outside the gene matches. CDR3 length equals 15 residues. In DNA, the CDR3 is TGCAGCTCGGGCGGGACTAGCGGGGCCGGGGAGACCCAGTACTTC. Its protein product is CSSGGTSGAGETQYF.

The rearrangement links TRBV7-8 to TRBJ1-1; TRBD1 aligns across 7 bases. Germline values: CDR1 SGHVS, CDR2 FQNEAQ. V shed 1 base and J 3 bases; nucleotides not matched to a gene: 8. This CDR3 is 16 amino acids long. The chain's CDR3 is CASSLETGQGDTEAFF. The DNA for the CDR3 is TGTGCCAGCAGCTTAGAAACGGGGCAGGGGGACACTGAAGCTTTCTTT.

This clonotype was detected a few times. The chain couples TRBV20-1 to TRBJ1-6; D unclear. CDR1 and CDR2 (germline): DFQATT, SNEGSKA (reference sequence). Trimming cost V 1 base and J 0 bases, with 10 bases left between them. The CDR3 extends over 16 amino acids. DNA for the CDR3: TGCAGTGCTAGAGCCCCCCAGAGCTCCTATAATTCACCCCTCCACTTT. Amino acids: CSARAPQSSYNSPLHF.